One sample yielded the 14 T cell receptor beta chains listed below, sequenced in a study of vaccination effects on CD4 cells after COVID-19. TCRdb keeps only in-frame clones here, not all; method: immunoSEQ multiplex PCR. This table has roughly 31,000 clones, about two thirds appearing once. Upon completion of roughly ten days in culture, CD4+ T cells were isolated. For these TCRs, the target antigens are not known. Sequences were derived from CD4+ T cells from PBMCs cultured without peptide, sampled before COVID-19 vaccination. The receptor source for this set is a human donor who received a COVID-19 vaccine.

V and J are TRBV7-2 and TRBJ1-2; TRBD1 agrees at 10 bases. J lost 3 bases, V lost 1 base, and 2 bases had no gene match. CDR1 is SGHTA and CDR2 is FQGNSA in the germline V gene. The CDR3 contains 15 residues. The CDR3 loop reads CASSLGQGADYGYTF. Written as DNA, the CDR3 is TGTGCCAGCAGCTTAGGACAGGGGGCCGACTATGGCTACACCTTC.

This clone was observed a single time. The chain links TRBV6-5 to TRBJ1-5; D is possibly TRBD1 (6 bases). Between the trimmed V and J ends, which lost 7 bases and 7 bases, there was a span of 17 bases. CDR3 length: 14 residues. Germline-derived CDR1 and CDR2 are MNHEY and SVGAGI. The CDR3 nucleotides are TGTGCCAGCAACCCCACAGGGTTGGGGCAGCCCCAGCATTTT. Translated: CASNPTGLGQPQHF.

This clone was found a few times. This chain joins TRBV19 and TRBJ1-2; the match to TRBD1 covers 7 bases. V lost 3 bases, J lost 4 bases, and 5 bases stayed unmatched. The CDR3 covers 14 residues. Germline CDR1 reads LNHDA; CDR2 reads SQIVND (reference sequence). CDR3 DNA: TGTGCCAGTAGTATTAACCGGGACAGCTATGGCTACACCTTC. This gives the protein CASSINRDSYGYTF.

The V gene is TRBV27, the J gene TRBJ2-1; D perhaps matches TRBD1 (6 bases). Trimming left V 3 bases short and J 6 bases short, with 15 bases between. Germline V gene lookup returns CDR1 MNHEY and CDR2 SMNVEV (reference sequence). This CDR3 is built from 15 residues. CDR3 residues: CASSFYRDSANEQFF. The CDR3 DNA sequence: TGTGCCAGCAGTTTTTACAGGGATTCTGCCAATGAGCAGTTCTTC.

The V and J genes are TRBV30 and TRBJ1-5; weak D call: TRBD1 (6 bases). The CDR3 is made up of 14 amino acids. Trimming took off 2 bases at V and 1 base at J, with 9 bases between the two ends. Germline CDR1 and CDR2: GTSNPN and SVGIG (reference sequence). The CDR3 nucleotides are TGTGCCTGGAGTCTCGGGACAAGCAATCAGCCCCAGCATTTT. Translating it yields CAWSLGTSNQPQHF. Full variable domain (outside the CDR3, taken from reference TRBV30 and TRBJ1-5): SQTIHQWPATLVQPVGSPLSLECTVEGTSNPNLYWYRQAAGRGLQLLFYSVGIGQISSEVPQNLSASRPQDRQFILSSKKLLLSDSGFYLCAWSLGTSNQPQHFGDGTRLSIL.

A remark on this clone: This specimen includes other DNA sequences encoding the same CDR3. The V call is TRBV2, the J call TRBJ1-1; tentatively, D is TRBD1 (5 bases). The CDR3 is 14 residues long. Trimming shortened V by 0 bases and J by 1 base, and 6 bases separated the two germline ends. The V gene's germline CDR1 is SNHLY and CDR2 FYNNEI. CDR3 sequence reads: CASSEAGQNTEAFF. The CDR3 DNA sequence: TGTGCCAGCAGTGAAGCGGGGCAGAACACTGAAGCTTTCTTT.

The chain combines TRBV6-6 with TRBJ1-5; D not certain. CDR1 and CDR2 (germline): MNHNY, SVGAGI (reference sequence). The CDR3 is 14 residues long. Trimming took off 9 bases at V and 3 bases at J, with 15 bases between the two ends. The CDR3 reads CASCLPGDNQPQHF. CDR3 nucleotide sequence: TGTGCCAGTTGTCTCCCGGGAGACAATCAGCCCCAGCATTTT.

V usage is TRBV6-4 and J usage is TRBJ2-2; D not resolved. With 0 bases removed from V and 6 bases from J, the gap between germline ends came to 5 bases. The CDR3 covers 13 residues. Germline CDR1 reads MRHNA; CDR2 reads SNTAGT. The DNA for the CDR3 is TGTGCCAGCAGTGACTCAATCGCCGGGGAGCTGTTTTTT. This translates into CASSDSIAGELFF.

This clone was found once. The chain carries TRBV6-5 and TRBJ2-7; tentative D call: TRBD1 (6 bases). CDR3 size: 14 residues. V lost 2 bases and J lost 6, with 14 bases in between. The germline CDR1 and CDR2 sequences are MNHEY and SVGAGI. CDR3 bases: TGTGCCAGCAGTTACCGGACAGCTATCGGCGAGCAGTACTTC. It encodes CASSYRTAIGEQYF.

The chain employs TRBV25-1 and TRBJ2-3; D is uncertain. The CDR3 is 16 amino acids. Germline CDR1 MGHDK, CDR2 SYGVNS. V lost 1 base and J 0 bases, leaving 11 bases between the germline ends. This CDR3 reads CASSESSFSSTDTQYF. For the CDR3, the DNA is TGTGCCAGCAGTGAATCTAGTTTTAGCAGCACAGATACGCAGTATTTT. Complete variable domain (other parts from reference TRBV25-1 and TRBJ2-3): EADIYQTPRYLVIGTGKKITLECSQTMGHDKMYWYQQDPGMELHLIHYSYGVNSTEKGDLSSESTVSRIRTEHFPLTLESARPSHTSQYLCASSESSFSSTDTQYFGPGTRLTVL.

The chain recombines TRBV28 with TRBJ1-5; D possibly corresponds to TRBD1 (5 bases). The CDR3 contains 12 residues. Germline V lookup: CDR1 MDHEN, CDR2 SYDVKM. V lost 6 bases and J lost 7, with 10 bases in between. The CDR3 nucleotides are TGTGCCAGCAGGAGAGGGGCCCAGCCCCAGCATTTT. This encodes CASRRGAQPQHF.

V and J are TRBV6-5 and TRBJ2-1; tentatively, D is TRBD1 (7 bases). Trimming took off 1 base at V and 9 bases at J, with 16 bases between the two ends. This CDR3 is 15 amino acids long. Per the germline V gene, CDR1 is MNHEY and CDR2 is SVGAGI. In DNA form, the CDR3 reads TGTGCCAGCAGTTACTACCGGGGGCAGGGGGTTGAGCAGTTCTTC. This codes for CASSYYRGQGVEQFF.

The V call is TRBV5-6, the J call TRBJ2-7; 10 bases align to TRBD2. The CDR3 length is 14 residues. With 3 bases clipped from V and 4 bases from J, the junction kept 4 bases outside the gene matches. Germline V gene sequence: CDR1 SGHDT, CDR2 YYEEEE. CDR3 DNA: TGTGCCAGCAGCTCCACTAGCGGGGTTTACGAGCAGTACTTC. This encodes CASSSTSGVYEQYF. The full variable domain, in which reference TRBV5-6 and TRBJ2-7 provide the parts outside the CDR3, is DAGVTQSPTHLIKTRGQQVTLRCSPKSGHDTVSWYQQALGQGPQFIFQYYEEEERQRGNFPDRFSGHQFPNYSSELNVNALLLGDSALYLCASSSTSGVYEQYFGPGTRLTVT.

This sequence joins TRBV3-1 (or the pseudogene TRBV3-2) and TRBJ1-1, with D perhaps matching TRBD1 (5 bases). In germline, CDR1 is LGHDT, CDR2 YNNKEL (reference sequence). The V gene lost 6 bases and the J gene lost 5 bases, with 13 bases spanning the gap. The CDR3 runs to 13 residues. CDR3 region: CASRAIGGTEAFF. The CDR3 coding sequence is TGTGCCAGCAGAGCCATTGGGGGGACTGAAGCTTTCTTT.